Detailed here is one T cell receptor beta chain. The data are from a study of immune characterization of retroperitoneal liposarcoma. TCRdb processed the PCR reads anew with MiXCR; each CDR3 protein has one entry. This sample yields around 3,000 distinct CDR3 sequences, of which roughly 26% are seen a single time; 15% belongs to the top ten. The ends were cut back, 0 bases at V and 4 bases at J, with 23 bases in the middle. The length of the CDR3 is 19 residues. Germline CDR1 and CDR2: LGHNA and YNFKEQ. The chain combines TRBV4-2 with TRBJ2-3, with D perhaps TRBD1 (5 bases). Input material: tumor tissue. This TCR was sampled from a female donor with retroperitoneal liposarcoma. The CDR3 DNA sequence: TGTGCCAGCAGCCAAGATGAGACGGTTAGGGGCGTGGCGGCAGATACGCAGTATTTT. This gives the protein CASSQDETVRGVAADTQYF.